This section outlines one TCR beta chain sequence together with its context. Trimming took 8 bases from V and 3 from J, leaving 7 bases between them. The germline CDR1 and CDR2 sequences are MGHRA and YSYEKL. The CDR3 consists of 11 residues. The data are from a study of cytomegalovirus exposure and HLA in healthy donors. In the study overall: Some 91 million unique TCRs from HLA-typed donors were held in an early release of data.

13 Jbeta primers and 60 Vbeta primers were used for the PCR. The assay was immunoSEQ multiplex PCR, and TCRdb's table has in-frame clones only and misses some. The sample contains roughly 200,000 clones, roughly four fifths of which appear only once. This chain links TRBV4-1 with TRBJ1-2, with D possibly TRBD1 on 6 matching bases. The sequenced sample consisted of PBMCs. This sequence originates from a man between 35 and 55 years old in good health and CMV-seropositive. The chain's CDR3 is CASEGDYGYTF. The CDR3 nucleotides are TGCGCCAGCGAGGGGGACTATGGCTACACCTTC.